A single TCR beta chain is shown here with its context. What it binds is unknown. Sequencing used cDNA as its template, made by extracting RNA and reverse transcribing it. The data were produced by immunoSEQ multiplex PCR, yet TCRdb's version contains in-frame clones alone and is incomplete. The sample comprises over 200,000 clones, around 62% of which are singletons, and less than 0.6% rests with the top ten. This sample was included in a study of CD8+ T cells in alopecia areata. Study context: The study gave treated patients oral tofacitinib at 5 to 10 mg twice daily. Patients took tofacitinib for 6 to 18 months, followed by 6 drug-free months. Whole-study findings and limits: Clonality in lesional scalp, especially alopecia totalis/universalis, exceeded that of normal scalp.

PBMCs, the starting material, were the source of sorted CD4+ and CD8+ T cells. The CDR3 is 15 residues long. Trimming took off 0 bases at V and 8 bases at J, with 13 bases between the two ends. The chain links TRBV23-1 to TRBJ1-4; D remains ambiguous. TRBV23-1 is an ORF for which the function is uncertain. This receptor was identified in a human donor with alopecia areata. This specimen was CD4+ T cells sorted from blood, taken at week 0. CDR3 coding DNA: TGCGCCAGCAGTCAATCGGTGATTTGTGAGGAAAAACTGTTTTTT. Residues: CASSQSVICEEKLFF.